The T cell receptor (beta chain) under discussion was sequenced for a study of cytomegalovirus exposure and HLA in healthy donors. The PCR made use of 60 Vbeta and 13 Jbeta primers. Only in-frame clones appear in the TCRdb table, and some are missing; sequencing was by immunoSEQ multiplex PCR. Among about 120,000 clones listed, about 79% were seen once. The CDR3 spans 14 residues. Between the trimmed V and J ends, which lost 4 bases and 2 bases, there was a span of 12 bases. The V gene's germline CDR1 is SQVTM and CDR2 ANQGSEA. The sample taken for sequencing was PBMCs. The receptor's source is a man between 25 and 39 years old in good health and CMV-seropositive. The chain links TRBV29-1 to TRBJ1-5; D gene ambiguous. CDR3 sequence (DNA): TGCAGCGTTGGGGAGGAAAGAGGCAATCAGCCCCAGCATTTT. It specifies CSVGEERGNQPQHF.